One and the same sample provided the 8 T cell receptor beta chains below, sequenced in a study of T-cell reconstitution after alpha-beta-depleted transplantation in children. Overall study results and limits: T-cell counts and diversity at one year following transplant were attributed mainly to newly produced T cells.

Unique molecular identifiers were incorporated into the prepared TCRbeta library. TCRdb called the PCR reads again in MiXCR, with one record for every CDR3 protein. The data contain approximately 300,000 distinct CDR3 sequences, roughly 8.2% of them singletons. Antigen specificity for these receptors is unknown. The sequencing here drew on peripheral blood, taken 360 days after TCRalphabeta/CD19-depleted stem cell transplant. The receptors here all came from a female patient between 2 and 15 years old who had a stem cell transplant for Fanconi anemia, so the T cells may come from the graft donor.

V gene TRBV20-1 combines with J gene TRBJ2-1; 10 positions match TRBD2. Unmatched junction bases numbered 4, after V lost 0 bases and J lost 2 bases. Germline CDR1 reads DFQATT; CDR2 reads SNEGSKA (reference sequence). The CDR3 is 16 residues long. CDR3 bases: TGCAGTGCTAGAGATGCGAGCGGGAGGGCCTACAATGAGCAGTTCTTC. This sequence encodes CSARDASGRAYNEQFF.

The gene calls are TRBV20-1 and TRBJ1-4, with D perhaps matching TRBD1 (5 bases). The CDR3 runs to 13 residues. Trimming stripped 5 bases from V and 2 bases from J, with 9 bases between. Germline CDR1 and CDR2: DFQATT and SNEGSKA (reference sequence). CDR3 residues: CSAEGSTNEKLFF. The CDR3 DNA sequence: TGCAGTGCTGAGGGGTCCACTAATGAAAAACTGTTTTTT.

Many counts were recorded for this clonotype. V gene TRBV6-5 combines with J gene TRBJ1-2, with TRBD1 matching 8 bases. Germline V CDR1 and CDR2: MNHEY, SVGAGI. The CDR3 covers 15 residues. V trimming: 2 bases; J trimming: 1 base; junction bases outside the gene matches: 3. This CDR3 is CASSYGTGDNYGYTF. CDR3 in DNA: TGTGCCAGCAGTTACGGGACAGGCGATAACTATGGCTACACCTTC.

The V and J genes are TRBV12-3 or TRBV12-4 and TRBJ2-1, with TRBD2 matching 11 bases. This CDR3 has 13 residues. The V gene end was trimmed by 6 bases and the J gene end by 7 bases; junction bases not matched to a gene: 2. Here the CDR3 DNA reads TGTGCCAGCAGAATAGCGGGGGGGAATGAGCAGTTCTTC. It is translated as CASRIAGGNEQFF.

This clonotype was counted many times. The chain employs TRBV20-1 and TRBJ2-1; D is perhaps TRBD2 (5 bases). V lost 6 bases to trimming and J lost 6 bases, with 12 bases between them. The CDR3 runs 12 residues. Germline V lookup: CDR1 DFQATT, CDR2 SNEGSKA (reference sequence). The CDR3 region is CSAKDYTNEQFF. The CDR3 DNA reads TGCAGTGCCAAAGACTACACCAATGAGCAGTTCTTC.

This clonotype was counted only a few times. The chain's CDR3 is CASSLRVVDEQFF. The CDR3 coding sequence is TGTGCCAGCAGCTTAAGGGTAGTCGATGAGCAGTTCTTC. This sequence joins TRBV11-2 and TRBJ2-1; D uncertain. Germline V gives CDR1 SGHAT, CDR2 FQNNGV. The V end lost 2 bases, the J end lost 8 bases, and 10 bases lay between the germline ends. CDR3 length equals 13 residues.

This clonotype was detected ten times or more. This chain joins TRBV6-5 and TRBJ1-2; a weak D match, TRBD1 (5 bases). The CDR3 contains 13 residues. The ends were cut back, 0 bases at V and 4 bases at J, with 6 bases in the middle. CDR1 and CDR2 (germline): MNHEY, SVGAGI. CDR3 sequence reads: CASSYSGGYGYTF. CDR3 sequence (DNA): TGTGCCAGCAGTTACTCGGGGGGCTATGGCTACACCTTC.

In its sample, this clonotype was seen a few times. This chain uses TRBV12-3 or TRBV12-4 with TRBJ1-2; 7 bases map to TRBD1. CDR3 length: 14 residues. The V and J ends lost 5 bases and 3 bases, in that order; junction bases with no gene match: 6. The CDR3 loop reads CASSQDRWYYGYTF. The CDR3 DNA reads as TGTGCCAGCAGTCAGGACAGGTGGTACTATGGCTACACCTTC.